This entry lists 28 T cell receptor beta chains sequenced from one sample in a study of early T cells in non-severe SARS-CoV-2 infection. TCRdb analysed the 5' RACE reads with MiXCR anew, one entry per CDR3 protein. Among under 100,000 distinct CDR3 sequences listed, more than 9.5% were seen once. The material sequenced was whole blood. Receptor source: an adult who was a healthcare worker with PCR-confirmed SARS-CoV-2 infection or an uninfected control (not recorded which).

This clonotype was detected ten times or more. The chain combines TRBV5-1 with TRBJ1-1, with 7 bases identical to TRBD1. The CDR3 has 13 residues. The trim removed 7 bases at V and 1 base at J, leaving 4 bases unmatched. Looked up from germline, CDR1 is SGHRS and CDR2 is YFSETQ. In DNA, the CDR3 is TGCGCCAGCCGACAGGGCCGGAACACTGAAGCTTTCTTT. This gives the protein CASRQGRNTEAFF. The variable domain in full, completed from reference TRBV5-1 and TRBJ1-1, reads KAGVTQTPRYLIKTRGQQVTLSCSPISGHRSVSWYQQTPGQGLQFLFEYFSETQRNKGNFPGRFSGRQFSNSRSEMNVSTLELGDSALYLCASRQGRNTEAFFGQGTRLTVV.

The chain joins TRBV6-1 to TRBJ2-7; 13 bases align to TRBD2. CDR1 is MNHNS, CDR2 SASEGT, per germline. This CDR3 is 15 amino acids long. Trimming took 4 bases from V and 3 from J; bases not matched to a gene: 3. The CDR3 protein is CASSAWTSGSYEQYF. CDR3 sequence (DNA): TGTGCCAGCAGTGCATGGACTAGCGGGAGCTACGAGCAGTACTTC.

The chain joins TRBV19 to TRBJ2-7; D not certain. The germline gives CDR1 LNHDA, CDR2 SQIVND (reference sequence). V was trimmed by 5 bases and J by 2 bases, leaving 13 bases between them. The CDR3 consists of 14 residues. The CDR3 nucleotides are TGTGCCAGTAGTGTCGGATCCGTGGCCTACGAGCAGTACTTC. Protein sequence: CASSVGSVAYEQYF.

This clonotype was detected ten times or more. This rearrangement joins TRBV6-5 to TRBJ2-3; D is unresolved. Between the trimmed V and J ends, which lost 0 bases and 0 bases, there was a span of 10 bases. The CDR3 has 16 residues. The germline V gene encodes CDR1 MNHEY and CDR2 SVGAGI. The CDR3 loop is CASSYSFWGSTDTQYF. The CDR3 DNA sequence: TGTGCCAGCAGTTACTCGTTTTGGGGAAGCACAGATACGCAGTATTTT.

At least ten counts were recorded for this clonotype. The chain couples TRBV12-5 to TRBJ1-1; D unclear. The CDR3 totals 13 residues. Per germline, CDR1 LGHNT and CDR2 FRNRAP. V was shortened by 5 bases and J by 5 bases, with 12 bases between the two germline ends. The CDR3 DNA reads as TGTGCTAGTGGTAAAGGGCCAGTTACTGAAGCTTTCTTT. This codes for CASGKGPVTEAFF.

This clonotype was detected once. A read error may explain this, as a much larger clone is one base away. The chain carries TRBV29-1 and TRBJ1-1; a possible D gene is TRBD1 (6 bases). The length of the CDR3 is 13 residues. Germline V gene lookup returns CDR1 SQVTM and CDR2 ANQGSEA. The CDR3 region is CGAHPLRQAEAFF. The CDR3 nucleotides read TGCGGCGCCCATCCCCTGAGACAGGCTGAGGCTTTCTTT. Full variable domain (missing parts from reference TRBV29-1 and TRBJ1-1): SAVISQKPSRDICQRGTSLTIQCQVDSQVTMMFWYRQQPGQSLTLIATANQGSEATYESGFVIDKFPISRPNLTFSTLTVSNMSPEDSSIYLCGAHPLRQAEAFFGQGTRLTVV.

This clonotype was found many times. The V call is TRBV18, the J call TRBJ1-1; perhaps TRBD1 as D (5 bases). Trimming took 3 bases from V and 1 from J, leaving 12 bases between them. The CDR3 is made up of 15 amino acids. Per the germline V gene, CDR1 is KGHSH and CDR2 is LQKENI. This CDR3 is CASSPRSGPNTEAFF. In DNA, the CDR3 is TGTGCCAGCTCACCCCGGTCAGGGCCGAACACTGAAGCTTTCTTT.

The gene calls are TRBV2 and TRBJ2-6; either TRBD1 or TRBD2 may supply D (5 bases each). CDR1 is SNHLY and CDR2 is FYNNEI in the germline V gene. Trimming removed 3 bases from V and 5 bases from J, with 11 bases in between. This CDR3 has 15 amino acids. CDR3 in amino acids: CASSDGGRRANVLTF. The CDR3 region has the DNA TGTGCCAGCAGTGATGGGGGACGGAGGGCCAACGTCCTGACTTTC.

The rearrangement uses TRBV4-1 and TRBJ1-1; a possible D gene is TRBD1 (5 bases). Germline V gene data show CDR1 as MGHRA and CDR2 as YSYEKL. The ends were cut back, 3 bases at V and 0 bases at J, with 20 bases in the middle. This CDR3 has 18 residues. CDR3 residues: CASSQYLGGAGLNTEAFF. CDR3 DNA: TGCGCCAGCAGCCAGTACCTGGGAGGGGCGGGTTTGAACACTGAAGCTTTCTTT.

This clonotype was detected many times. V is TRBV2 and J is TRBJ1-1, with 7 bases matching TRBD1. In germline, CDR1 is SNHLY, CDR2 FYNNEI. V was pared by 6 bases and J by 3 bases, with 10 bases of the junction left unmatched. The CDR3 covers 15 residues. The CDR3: CASSPRQGRDTEAFF. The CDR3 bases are TGTGCCAGCAGCCCCCGACAGGGCCGGGACACTGAAGCTTTCTTT.

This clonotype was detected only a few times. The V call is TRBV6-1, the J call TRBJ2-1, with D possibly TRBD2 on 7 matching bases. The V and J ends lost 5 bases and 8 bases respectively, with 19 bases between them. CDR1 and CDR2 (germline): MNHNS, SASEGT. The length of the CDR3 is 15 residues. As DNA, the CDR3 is TGTGCCAGCAGTTCCGAAGGGGGGGATGTCTATGAGCAGTTCTTC. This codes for CASSSEGGDVYEQFF.

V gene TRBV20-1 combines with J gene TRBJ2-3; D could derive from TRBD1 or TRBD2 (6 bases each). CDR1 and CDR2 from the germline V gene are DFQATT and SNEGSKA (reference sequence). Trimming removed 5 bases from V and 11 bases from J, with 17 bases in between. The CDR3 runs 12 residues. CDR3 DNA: TGCAGTGCTGGACTACAGGGAGTAGGGCAGTATTTT. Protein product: CSAGLQGVGQYF.

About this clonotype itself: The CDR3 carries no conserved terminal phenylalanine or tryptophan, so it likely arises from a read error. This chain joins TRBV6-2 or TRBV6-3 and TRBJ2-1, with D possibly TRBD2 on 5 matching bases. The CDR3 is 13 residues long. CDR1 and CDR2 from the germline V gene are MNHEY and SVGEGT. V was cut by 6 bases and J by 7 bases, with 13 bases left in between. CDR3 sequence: CASSSRLTNEQFS. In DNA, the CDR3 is TGTGCCAGCAGCTCTAGACTAACAAATGAGCAGTTCTCC.

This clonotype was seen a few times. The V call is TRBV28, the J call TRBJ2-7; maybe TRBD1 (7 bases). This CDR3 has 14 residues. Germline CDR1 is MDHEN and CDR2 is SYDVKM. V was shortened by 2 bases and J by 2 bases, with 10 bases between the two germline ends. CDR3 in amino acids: CASSLGGTAYEQYF. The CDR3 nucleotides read TGTGCCAGCAGTTTAGGGGGGACAGCCTACGAGCAGTACTTC.

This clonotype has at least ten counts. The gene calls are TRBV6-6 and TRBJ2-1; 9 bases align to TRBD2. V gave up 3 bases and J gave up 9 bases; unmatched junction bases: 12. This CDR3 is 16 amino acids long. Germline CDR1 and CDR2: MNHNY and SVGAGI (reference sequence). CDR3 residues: CASSYWGGGRVGEQFF. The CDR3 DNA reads TGTGCCAGCAGTTATTGGGGTGGCGGGAGGGTAGGTGAGCAGTTCTTC.

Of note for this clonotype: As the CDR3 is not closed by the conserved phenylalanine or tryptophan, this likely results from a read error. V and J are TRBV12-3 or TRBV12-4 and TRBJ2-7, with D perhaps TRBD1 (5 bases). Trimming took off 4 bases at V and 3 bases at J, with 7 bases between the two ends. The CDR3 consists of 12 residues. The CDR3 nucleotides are TGTGCCAGCAGTTCAGGGATCTACGAGCAGTACCTC. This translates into CASSSGIYEQYL.

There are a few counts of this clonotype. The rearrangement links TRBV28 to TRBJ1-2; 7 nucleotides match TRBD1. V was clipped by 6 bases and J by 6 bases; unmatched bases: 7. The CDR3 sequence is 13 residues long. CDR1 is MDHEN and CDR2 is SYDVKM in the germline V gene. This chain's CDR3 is CASRKDRVDGYTF. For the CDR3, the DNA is TGTGCCAGCAGGAAAGACAGGGTTGATGGCTACACCTTC.

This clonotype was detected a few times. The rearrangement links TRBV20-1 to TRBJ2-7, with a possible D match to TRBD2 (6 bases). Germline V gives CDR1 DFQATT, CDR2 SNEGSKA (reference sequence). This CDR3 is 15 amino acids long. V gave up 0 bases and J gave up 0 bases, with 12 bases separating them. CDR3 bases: TGCAGTGCTAGAGATCCTAGCGCGAGCTCCTACGAGCAGTACTTC. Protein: CSARDPSASSYEQYF.

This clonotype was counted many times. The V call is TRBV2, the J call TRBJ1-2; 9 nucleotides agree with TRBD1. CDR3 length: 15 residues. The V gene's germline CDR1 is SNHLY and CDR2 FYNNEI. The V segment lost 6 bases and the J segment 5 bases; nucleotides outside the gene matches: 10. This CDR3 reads CASSMRKDRGYGYTF. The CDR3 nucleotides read TGTGCCAGCAGCATGCGAAAGGACAGGGGATATGGCTACACCTTC. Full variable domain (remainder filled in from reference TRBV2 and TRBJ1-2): EPEVTQTPSHQVTQMGQEVILRCVPISNHLYFYWYRQILGQKVEFLVSFYNNEISEKSEIFDDQFSVERPDGSNFTLKIRSTKLEDSAMYFCASSMRKDRGYGYTFGSGTRLTVV.

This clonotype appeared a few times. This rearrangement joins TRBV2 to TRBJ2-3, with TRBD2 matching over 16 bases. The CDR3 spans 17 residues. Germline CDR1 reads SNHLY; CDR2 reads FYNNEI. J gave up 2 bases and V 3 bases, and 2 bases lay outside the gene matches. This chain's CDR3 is CASSEGLAGGPTDTQYF. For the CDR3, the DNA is TGTGCCAGCAGTGAGGGACTAGCGGGGGGGCCCACAGATACGCAGTATTTT.

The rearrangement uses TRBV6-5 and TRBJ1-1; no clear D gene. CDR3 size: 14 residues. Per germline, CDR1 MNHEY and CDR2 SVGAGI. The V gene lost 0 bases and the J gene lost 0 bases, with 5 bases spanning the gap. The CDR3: CASSYSALNTEAFF. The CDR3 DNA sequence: TGTGCCAGCAGTTACTCCGCCCTGAACACTGAAGCTTTCTTT.

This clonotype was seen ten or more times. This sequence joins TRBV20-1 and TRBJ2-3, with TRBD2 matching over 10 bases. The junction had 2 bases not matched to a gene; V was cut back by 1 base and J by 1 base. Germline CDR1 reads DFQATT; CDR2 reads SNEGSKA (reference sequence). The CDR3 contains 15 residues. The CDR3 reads CSARVGTSGTDTQYF. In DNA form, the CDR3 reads TGCAGTGCTAGAGTAGGGACTAGCGGCACAGATACGCAGTATTTT.

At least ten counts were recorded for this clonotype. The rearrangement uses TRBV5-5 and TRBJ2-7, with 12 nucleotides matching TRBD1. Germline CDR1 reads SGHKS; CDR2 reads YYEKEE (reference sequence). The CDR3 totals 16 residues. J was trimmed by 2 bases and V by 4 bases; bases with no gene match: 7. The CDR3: CASSPRDRGPPYEQYF. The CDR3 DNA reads TGTGCCAGCAGCCCACGGGACAGGGGGCCGCCCTACGAGCAGTACTTC.

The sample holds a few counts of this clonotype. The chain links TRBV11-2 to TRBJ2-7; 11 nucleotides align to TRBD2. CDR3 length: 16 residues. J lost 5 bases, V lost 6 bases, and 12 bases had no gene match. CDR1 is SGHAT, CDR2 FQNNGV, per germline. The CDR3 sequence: CASSFHLAGGTNEQYF. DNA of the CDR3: TGTGCCAGCAGTTTCCACTTAGCGGGAGGGACGAACGAGCAGTACTTC. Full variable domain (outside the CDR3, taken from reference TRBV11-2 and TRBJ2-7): EAGVAQSPRYKIIEKRQSVAFWCNPISGHATLYWYQQILGQGPKLLIQFQNNGVVDDSQLPKDRFSAERLKGVDSTLKIQPAKLEDSAVYLCASSFHLAGGTNEQYFGPGTRLTVT.

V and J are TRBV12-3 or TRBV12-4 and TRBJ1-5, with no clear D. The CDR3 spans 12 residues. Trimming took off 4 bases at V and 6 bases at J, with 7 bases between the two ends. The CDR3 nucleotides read TGTGCCAGCAGTTATGGGCCTCAGCCCCAGCATTTT. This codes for CASSYGPQPQHF.

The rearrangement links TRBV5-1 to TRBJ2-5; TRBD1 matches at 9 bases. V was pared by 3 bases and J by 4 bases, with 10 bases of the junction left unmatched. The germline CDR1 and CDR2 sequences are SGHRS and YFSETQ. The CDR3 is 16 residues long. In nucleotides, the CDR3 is TGCGCCAGCAGCTCGCGGACAGGGGTAGGGCTAGAGACCCAGTACTTC. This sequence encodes CASSSRTGVGLETQYF.

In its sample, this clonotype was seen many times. CDR3 sequence: CASSQDLVTIGELFF. In nucleotides, the CDR3 is TGTGCCAGCAGCCAAGATCTCGTGACAATCGGGGAGCTGTTTTTT. The chain has TRBV4-2 and TRBJ2-2, with D unresolved. The CDR3 spans 15 residues. The V end lost 0 bases, the J end lost 7 bases, and 12 bases lay between the germline ends. From germline, CDR1 is LGHNA and CDR2 YNFKEQ.

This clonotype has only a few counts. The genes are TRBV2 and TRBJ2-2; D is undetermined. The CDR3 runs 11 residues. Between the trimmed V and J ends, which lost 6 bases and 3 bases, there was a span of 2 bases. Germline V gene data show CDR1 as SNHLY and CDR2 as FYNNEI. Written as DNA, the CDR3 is TGTGCCAGCAGGGACACCGGGGAGCTGTTTTTT. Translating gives CASRDTGELFF.